This T cell receptor (beta chain) was documented in a study of blood T cell repertoires in COVID-19. Study as a whole: Acute-phase and convalescent COVID-19 samples originated in the United States, Italy and Spain. PBMCs, B-cell-depleted T cells, or T cells were the source of the cDNA or gDNA that made up the material.

V shed 0 bases and J 8 bases; nucleotides not matched to a gene: 12. Germline lookup yields CDR1 SGHRS and CDR2 YFSETQ. The CDR3 is 16 amino acids. Source study methods: Amplification of reference gene primers provided the estimated nucleated cell counts. Sequencing used immunoSEQ multiplex PCR; TCRdb keeps in-frame clones, though not all of them. The V and J calls and clone size were taken over from that table, and D and trimming were inferred from the DNA. The repertoire holds some 120,000 clones, with approximately 80% as singletons. The chain combines TRBV5-1 with TRBJ1-2, with TRBD1 matching over 8 bases. The sequenced sample consisted of peripheral blood. The origin of this receptor is a man aged 65-85 years with acute or convalescent COVID-19. CDR3 amino acids: CASSLDTGGFTRGYTF. DNA for the CDR3: TGCGCCAGCAGCTTGGACACAGGGGGTTTTACACGGGGCTACACCTTC.